The 20 T cell receptor beta chains below come from one sample, sequenced in a study of response to subunit inactivated influenza vaccine (dated by TCRdb to 2017 to 2018). Libraries were built with RT-PCR. TCRdb records Illumina HiSeq 2500 as the sequencer. Starting from the raw public reads, TCRdb applied fastp trimming at Q25, assembled clones with MiXCR and retained in-frame beta chains. Duplicate CDR3 protein sequences are folded into a single record with the most common DNA and genes. A total of about 700,000 distinct CDR3 sequences appear in this sample, more than 15% of them only once. Around 10% of the sample rests with the top ten. This specimen consisted of PBMCs from blood, obtained roughly 12 days after vaccination. Receptors originate from a man between 50 and 59 years old who received an inactivated influenza vaccine. Donor details come from another sample of the same person, matched by shared clones.

This chain links TRBV12-3 or TRBV12-4 with TRBJ2-1, with D tentatively TRBD1 (5 bases). The CDR3 is 12 amino acids. V gave up 4 bases and J gave up 12 bases, with 13 bases separating them. The CDR3 protein is CASSYGRQGQFF. In nucleotides, the CDR3 is TGTGCCAGCAGTTATGGCAGGCAGGGGCAGTTCTTC.

This clonotype has a handful of counts. The rearrangement uses TRBV5-1 and TRBJ1-2, with no clear D. The CDR3 covers 14 residues. Trimming shortened V by 0 bases and J by 8 bases, and 14 bases separated the two germline ends. Germline V gene lookup returns CDR1 SGHRS and CDR2 YFSETQ. The CDR3 reads CASSLVPAQAGYTF. CDR3 sequence (DNA): TGCGCCAGCAGCTTGGTTCCGGCGCAGGCCGGCTACACCTTC.

This clonotype was detected a few times. A read error may account for a junction end that differs from germline. The chain couples TRBV15 to TRBJ2-5; 7 bases match TRBD1. The CDR3 consists of 21 residues. Germline-derived CDR1 and CDR2 are LNHNV and YYDKDF (reference sequence). CDR3 loop: CATSRERGQGRQGLIGETQYF. The CDR3 region has the DNA TGTGCCACCAGCCGAGAGAGAGGGCAAGGGAGACAGGGTTTGATTGGGGAGACCCAGTACTTC.

CDR3 amino acids: CSAREATGDQPQHF. CDR3 nucleotides: TGCAGTGCTAGAGAGGCGACAGGCGATCAGCCCCAGCATTTT. V is TRBV20-1 and J is TRBJ1-5; possibly TRBD1 for D (6 bases). The CDR3 length is 14 residues. Germline assignment: CDR1 DFQATT and CDR2 SNEGSKA (reference sequence). With 0 bases removed from V and 5 bases from J, the gap between germline ends came to 11 bases.

This clonotype was observed a handful of times. The chain links TRBV30 to TRBJ2-5; D is perhaps TRBD1 (5 bases). Trimming shortened V by 5 bases and J by 0 bases, and 13 bases separated the two germline ends. This CDR3 is built from 14 residues. In germline, CDR1 is GTSNPN, CDR2 SVGIG (reference sequence). DNA of the CDR3: TGTGCCTGGGGGAAGAAGGGGAACCAAGAGACCCAGTACTTC. Translated: CAWGKKGNQETQYF.

In this sample, this clonotype turned up many times. The CDR3 nucleotides read TGTGCCAGCACTTTTGGGGGGGGGAACTACAATGAGCAGTTCTTC. Residues: CASTFGGGNYNEQFF. The chain couples TRBV12-3 or TRBV12-4 to TRBJ2-1; 7 positions match TRBD2. The V gene end was trimmed by 7 bases and the J gene end by 3 bases; junction bases not matched to a gene: 9. The CDR3 contains 15 residues.

The chain combines TRBV20-1 with TRBJ2-3; D uncertain. From germline, CDR1 is DFQATT and CDR2 SNEGSKA (reference sequence). The CDR3 contains 15 residues. The V and J ends lost 3 bases and 2 bases respectively, with 15 bases between them. DNA of the CDR3: TGCAGTGCTAGTTCATTAGGATTAACCACAGATACGCAGTATTTT. It is translated as CSASSLGLTTDTQYF.

The chain uses TRBV20-1 and TRBJ2-1; D remains ambiguous. Germline CDR1 DFQATT, CDR2 SNEGSKA (reference sequence). The ends were cut back, 1 base at V and 5 bases at J, with 15 bases in the middle. The CDR3 is made up of 15 amino acids. The CDR3 DNA reads as TGCAGTGCTAGAGCGAAGCGCAGCACACACAATGAGCAGTTCTTC. It translates to CSARAKRSTHNEQFF.

There are a few counts of this clonotype. This sequence joins TRBV10-2 and TRBJ2-7; 11 nucleotides line up with TRBD2. From germline, CDR1 is WSHSY and CDR2 SAAADI. With 4 bases clipped from V and 2 bases from J, the junction kept 4 bases outside the gene matches. CDR3 length: 15 amino acids. CDR3 region: CASSGLAGSTYEQYF. As DNA, the CDR3 is TGCGCCAGCAGTGGACTAGCGGGGTCCACCTACGAGCAGTACTTC.

The chain is built from TRBV4-3 and TRBJ1-6; 8 bases match TRBD1. The CDR3 runs to 16 residues. From germline, CDR1 is LGHNA and CDR2 YSLEER. Trimming at V came to 1 base and at J to 9 bases, leaving 8 bases not matched to a gene. The CDR3, as DNA: TGCGCCAGCAGCCAAGGGTCCGGACAGGGTGGTTCACCCCTCCACTTT. This sequence encodes CASSQGSGQGGSPLHF.

This clonotype was counted between two and nine times. This chain links TRBV20-1 with TRBJ2-5; 8 bases agree with TRBD2. Germline values: CDR1 DFQATT, CDR2 SNEGSKA (reference sequence). The CDR3 is 16 amino acids. The trim removed 3 bases at V and 8 bases at J, leaving 17 bases unmatched. CDR3 nucleotide sequence: TGCAGTGCTAGGGCTAAGGGCGAAGCGGGAGTTTGCACCCAGTACTTC. It yields the protein CSARAKGEAGVCTQYF.

This chain links TRBV28 with TRBJ2-7; D uncertain. V lost 4 bases and J lost 6, with 22 bases in between. Germline V CDR1 and CDR2: MDHEN, SYDVKM. The CDR3 loop spans 16 amino acids. The CDR3 spells CASSSPLSQRVTEQYF. CDR3 nucleotides: TGTGCCAGCAGTTCGCCCCTGTCCCAAAGGGTCACCGAGCAGTACTTC. Full variable domain (remainder filled in from reference TRBV28 and TRBJ2-7): DVKVTQSSRYLVKRTGEKVFLECVQDMDHENMFWYRQDPGLGLRLIYFSYDVKMKEKGDIPEGYSVSREKKERFSLILESASTNQTSMYLCASSSPLSQRVTEQYFGPGTRLTVT.

This clonotype was observed a few times. This chain joins TRBV10-3 and TRBJ2-7; 7 bases line up with TRBD1. With 4 bases clipped from V and 0 bases from J, the junction kept 6 bases outside the gene matches. Germline CDR1 reads ENHRY; CDR2 reads SYGVKD. The CDR3 extends over 15 amino acids. CDR3 sequence: CAISAFRDSSYEQYF. CDR3 nucleotide sequence: TGTGCCATCAGTGCTTTCCGGGACAGCTCCTACGAGCAGTACTTC.

Concerning this clonotype itself: A much larger clonotype is one base distant, so this may be a read error. The chain combines TRBV12-3 or TRBV12-4 with TRBJ1-2; D remains ambiguous. This CDR3 spans 11 amino acids. V shed 3 bases and J shed 5 bases, with 4 bases lying between them. CDR3 coding DNA: TGTGCCAGCAGTTTTCGGTATGGCTACACCTTC. This encodes CASSFRYGYTF.

This clonotype was picked up many times. V usage is TRBV12-3 or TRBV12-4 and J usage is TRBJ1-6; D call uncertain. V was pared by 3 bases and J by 5 bases, with 8 bases between. The CDR3 totals 14 residues. CDR3: CASSFIADNSPLHF. The CDR3 DNA reads as TGTGCCAGCAGTTTTATCGCAGATAATTCACCCCTCCACTTT.

This clonotype came up many times. DNA of the CDR3: TGTGCCAGCAGCTTCGGCAGTACAGAGACCCAGTACTTC. Residues: CASSFGSTETQYF. This chain joins TRBV11-2 and TRBJ2-5, with D unclear. CDR1 and CDR2 from the germline V gene are SGHAT and FQNNGV. The CDR3 runs 13 residues. Trimming removed 3 bases at V and 4 bases at J, with 9 bases between.

This clonotype has ten or more counts. This chain joins TRBV12-3 or TRBV12-4 and TRBJ1-1; D unresolved. The CDR3 is 13 amino acids. The ends were cut back, 3 bases at V and 1 base at J, with 6 bases in the middle. CDR3: CASSFVQNTEAFF. The CDR3 DNA reads TGTGCCAGCAGTTTTGTACAGAACACTGAAGCTTTCTTT.

Many counts were recorded for this clonotype. The V and J genes are TRBV12-3 or TRBV12-4 and TRBJ2-7; D remains ambiguous. The CDR3 is made up of 13 amino acids. The germline V and J ends were trimmed by 3 bases and 2 bases, with 8 bases remaining between them. CDR3 nucleotides: TGTGCCAGCAGTTTTGGGGAAACCTACGAGCAGTACTTC. This codes for CASSFGETYEQYF.

This clonotype was recorded a few times. The V and J genes are TRBV6-2 or TRBV6-3 and TRBJ2-7; D is tentatively TRBD1 or TRBD2 (5 bases each). Trimming took off 6 bases at V and 1 base at J, with 19 bases between the two ends. CDR1 and CDR2 (germline): MNHEY, SVGEGT. This CDR3 contains 16 residues. The CDR3 loop reads CASRQLRGASSYEQYF. In nucleotides, the CDR3 is TGTGCCAGCAGGCAACTCCGAGGGGCCTCATCCTACGAGCAGTACTTC.

This clonotype was seen repeatedly, ten times or more. V gene TRBV7-6 combines with J gene TRBJ1-1, with unresolved D. The CDR3 consists of 13 residues. Trimming took 1 base from V and 1 from J, leaving 4 bases between them. CDR1 and CDR2 from the germline V gene are SGHVS and FNYEAQ. The chain's CDR3 is CASSLGWNTEAFF. The CDR3 DNA reads as TGTGCCAGCAGCTTAGGCTGGAACACTGAAGCTTTCTTT.